This T cell receptor beta chain came from a study of control samples from healthy donors and cancer patients. Points on this clone: The same CDR3 can be traced to other DNA sequences in this sample.

The table came from immunoSEQ multiplex PCR; TCRdb's copy has only in-frame clones and leaves some out. This table has roughly 200,000 clones, approximately 95% appearing once. The CDR3 consists of 15 residues. Looked up from germline, CDR1 is MNHEY and CDR2 is SVGAGI. Trimming removed 8 bases from V and 3 bases from J; junction bases left unmatched: 8. The sequencing sample was made of blood. The source of this sequence is a man younger than 30 in good health. The chain carries TRBV6-5 and TRBJ2-2; 8 nucleotides line up with TRBD2. CDR3 amino acids: CASVGGGSYTGELFF. In nucleotides, the CDR3 is TGTGCCAGCGTTGGCGGGGGGTCTTACACCGGGGAGCTGTTTTTT.